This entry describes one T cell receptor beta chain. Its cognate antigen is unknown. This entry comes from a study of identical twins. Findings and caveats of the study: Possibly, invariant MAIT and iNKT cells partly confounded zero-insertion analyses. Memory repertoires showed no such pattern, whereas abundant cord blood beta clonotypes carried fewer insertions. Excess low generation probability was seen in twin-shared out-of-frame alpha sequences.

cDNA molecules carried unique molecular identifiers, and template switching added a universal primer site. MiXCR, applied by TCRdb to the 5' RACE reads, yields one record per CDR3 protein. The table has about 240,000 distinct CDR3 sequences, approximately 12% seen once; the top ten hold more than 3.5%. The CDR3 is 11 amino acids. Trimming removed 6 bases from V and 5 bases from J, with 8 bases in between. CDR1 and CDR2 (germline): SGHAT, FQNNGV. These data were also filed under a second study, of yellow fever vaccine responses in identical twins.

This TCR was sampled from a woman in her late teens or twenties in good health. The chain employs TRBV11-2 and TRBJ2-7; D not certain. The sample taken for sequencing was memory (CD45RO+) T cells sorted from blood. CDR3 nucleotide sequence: TGTGCCAGCAGGACGGCGGACGAGCAGTACTTC. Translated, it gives CASRTADEQYF.